These 9 T cell receptor beta chains were all obtained from the same sample, sequenced in a study of blood T cell repertoires in COVID-19. Profiling relied on immunoSEQ multiplex PCR, and the TCRdb table lists in-frame clones only, not all of them. The table includes 20,000 to 25,000 clones, 70% to 90% detected once. The sequenced material came from peripheral blood. The receptors stem from a man aged 70-80 years with acute or convalescent COVID-19.

The chain couples TRBV15 to TRBJ2-3; D possibly corresponds to TRBD2 (7 bases). This CDR3 region has 16 residues. Trimming removed 1 base at V and 4 bases at J, with 15 bases between. Germline assignment: CDR1 LNHNV and CDR2 YYDKDF (reference sequence). In nucleotides, the CDR3 is TGTGCCACCAGCAGAGGGGCGGGGGCCCTCGCAGATACGCAGTATTTT. It translates to CATSRGAGALADTQYF.

The chain links TRBV24-1 to TRBJ1-4; the match to TRBD1 covers 8 bases. J lost 7 bases, V lost 2 bases, and 5 bases had no gene match. CDR3 size: 15 residues. The germline gives CDR1 KGHDR, CDR2 SFDVKD. This CDR3 is CATSDSGQGSEKLFF. The CDR3 region has the DNA TGTGCCACCAGTGATTCCGGACAGGGAAGTGAAAAACTGTTTTTT.

The chain links TRBV12-3 or TRBV12-4 to TRBJ1-2; 7 nucleotides match TRBD1. The CDR3 contains 13 residues. With 5 bases clipped from V and 4 bases from J, the junction kept 4 bases outside the gene matches. CDR3 in amino acids: CASSGGTAYGYTF. CDR3 DNA sequence: TGTGCCAGCAGTGGGGGGACAGCCTATGGCTACACCTTC.

This chain uses TRBV5-1 with TRBJ2-2; 12 bases match TRBD2. J was trimmed by 6 bases and V by 3 bases; bases with no gene match: 9. This CDR3 spans 17 amino acids. Germline V CDR1 and CDR2: SGHRS, YFSETQ. The CDR3 nucleotides are TGCGCCAGCAGCTACCCGGGGGGACTAGCGGGCTCCGGGGAGCTGTTTTTT. Translation gives CASSYPGGLAGSGELFF.

V and J are TRBV7-9 and TRBJ1-1; 7 positions match TRBD1. The CDR3 sequence is 14 residues long. Losses at the gene ends were 5 bases for V and 5 bases for J; bases not matched to a gene: 8. Germline V gene sequence: CDR1 SEHNR, CDR2 FQNEAQ (reference sequence). CDR3: CASSPTDRETEAFF. For the CDR3, the DNA is TGTGCCAGCAGCCCGACCGACAGGGAAACTGAAGCTTTCTTT.

The V and J genes are TRBV7-2 and TRBJ1-5; TRBD1 aligns across 9 bases. The CDR3 runs to 18 residues. V lost 1 base to trimming and J lost 4 bases; unmatched junction nucleotides: 11. CDR1 SGHTA and CDR2 FQGNSA come from the germline V gene. In nucleotides, the CDR3 is TGTGCCAGCAGCTTAGAAATTCGTACAGGGGGCCTTAATCAGCCCCAGCATTTT. Its protein is CASSLEIRTGGLNQPQHF. Using reference TRBV7-2 and TRBJ1-5 for the parts outside the CDR3, the full variable domain is GAGVSQSPSNKVTEKGKDVELRCDPISGHTALYWYRQSLGQGLEFLIYFQGNSAPDKSGLPSDRFSAERTGGSVSTLTIQRTQQEDSAVYLCASSLEIRTGGLNQPQHFGDGTRLSIL.

The J gene is TRBJ2-3, the V gene TRBV11-2; 8 positions match TRBD1. The germline V gene has CDR1 SGHAT and CDR2 FQNNGV. This CDR3 region has 15 residues. Trimming at V came to 4 bases and at J to 5 bases, leaving 8 bases not matched to a gene. CDR3 sequence reads: CASSSLRGQGDTQYF. The CDR3 nucleotides read TGTGCCAGCAGCTCACTCAGGGGGCAGGGAGATACGCAGTATTTT.

There are a few counts of this clone. The V gene is TRBV3-1 (or the pseudogene TRBV3-2), the J gene TRBJ2-1, with TRBD1 matching 7 bases. Germline V lookup: CDR1 LGHDT, CDR2 YNNKEL (reference sequence). The ends lost 4 bases at V and 7 bases at J; junction bases unmatched: 10. The CDR3 covers 15 residues. In DNA form, the CDR3 reads TGTGCCAGCAGCCCCCGGAGACAGGGATGGAATGAGCAGTTCTTC. Protein product: CASSPRRQGWNEQFF.

This chain uses TRBV2 with TRBJ2-3; 8 nucleotides line up with TRBD2. V shed 6 bases and J 1 base; nucleotides not matched to a gene: 6. There are 15 residues in the CDR3. The V gene's germline CDR1 is SNHLY and CDR2 FYNNEI. CDR3 amino acids: CASRKELAGTDTQYF. The CDR3 DNA reads TGTGCCAGCAGGAAGGAACTAGCGGGCACAGATACGCAGTATTTT.